This T cell receptor (beta chain) was found in a study of shared clonotypes between healthy human individuals. General observations from the study: Sequencing depth was a factor that was expected to affect clonotype sharing among donors.

Profiling relied on immunoSEQ multiplex PCR, and the TCRdb table lists in-frame clones only, not all of them. Of about half a million clones listed, less than 80% are singletons. Details on this clone: As yet, its antigen is unknown.

This CDR3 has 12 amino acids. CDR1 and CDR2 (germline): SNHLY, FYNNEI. Unmatched junction bases numbered 4, after V lost 8 bases and J lost 5 bases. The chain employs TRBV2 and TRBJ1-2; 8 bases line up with TRBD1. Material for sequencing was PBMCs. The source of this sequence is a woman in her forties in good health. Some clones in this sample may be carry-over from other donors' samples. The DNA for the CDR3 is TGTGCCAGCTCGGACAGGGTATATGGCTACACCTTC. Amino acid sequence: CASSDRVYGYTF.